This T cell receptor (beta chain) was identified in a study of beta chain features in type 1 diabetes. In this sample, this clone turned up a few times. The antigen is unknown. Overall study results and limits: Comparison showed that naive, central memory and Treg TCRB repertoires appeared more similar among patients than among healthy donors.

Central memory, naive, regulatory and stem cell-like memory CD4+ cells were sorted by CD45RO/CCR7/CD25/CD127/CD95/CD27. Each population that was sorted was more than 98% pure. Expressed TCRB transcripts were sequenced because the entire RNA isolate underwent reverse transcription. TCRdb's copy holds only in-frame clones and misses some; the assay was immunoSEQ multiplex PCR. The sample records about 230,000 clones, 9.6% being singletons. Trimming stripped 6 bases from V and 8 bases from J, with 10 bases between. Germline CDR1 DFQATT, CDR2 SNEGSKA (reference sequence). CDR3 size: 11 residues. Source material: naive CD4+ T cells from blood. The sequence was obtained from a woman under 30 in good health. The chain is built from TRBV20-1 and TRBJ2-2; D not resolved. The DNA for the CDR3 is TGCAGTGCCTCGGTTTTGGGGGAGCTGTTTTTT. Its translation is CSASVLGELFF.